The 15 T cell receptor beta chains reported below all come from one sample, sequenced in a study of human T cells and chemical hapten exposure. TCRdb re-called the RACE reads with MiXCR, one entry per CDR3 protein. The table shows roughly 100,000 distinct CDR3 sequences, with about 10% occurring only once. Noted time point: patch test 1, 2 weeks after DPC sensitization. Treatment described: therapeutic diphenylcyclopropenone sensitization with weekly scalp DPC. Sequenced material: whole blood, taken in connection with sensitization to the hapten diphenylcyclopropenone (DPC). The receptors were gathered from a woman in her forties with alopecia areata. Some clones in this sample may be carry-over from other donors' samples.

The V gene is TRBV14, the J gene TRBJ1-2; TRBD1 is a possible D gene (5 bases). This CDR3 has 15 residues. Germline CDR1 is SGHDN and CDR2 is FVKESK. Trimming took 1 base from V and 4 from J, leaving 13 bases between them. In DNA form, the CDR3 reads TGTGCCAGCAGCCAAGGCCGGGGACCCCCCTATGGCTACACCTTC. Its translation is CASSQGRGPPYGYTF.

This clonotype appeared many times. This rearrangement joins TRBV15 to TRBJ2-7, with 9 bases identical to TRBD2. The CDR3 loop spans 18 amino acids. The germline V gene encodes CDR1 LNHNV and CDR2 YYDKDF (reference sequence). With V trimmed by 0 bases and J by 0 bases, 9 bases remained unmatched. This CDR3 reads CATSRERGSSGSSYEQYF. The CDR3 region has the DNA TGTGCCACCAGCAGAGAGCGGGGAAGTAGCGGGAGCTCCTACGAGCAGTACTTC.

The chain carries TRBV6-6 and TRBJ2-6, with TRBD1 matching over 11 bases. Unmatched junction bases numbered 4, after V lost 9 bases and J lost 0 bases. Germline V gene sequence: CDR1 MNHNY, CDR2 SVGAGI (reference sequence). The length of the CDR3 is 16 residues. The CDR3 bases are TGTGCCAGTGGACAGGGGGCTAGCTCTGGGGCCAACGTCCTGACTTTC. This codes for CASGQGASSGANVLTF.

J is TRBJ2-2 and V is TRBV6-5; D may be TRBD1 (5 bases). CDR3 size: 17 residues. Germline V gene data show CDR1 as MNHEY and CDR2 as SVGAGI. The V and J ends lost 0 bases and 5 bases respectively, with 16 bases between them. The DNA of the CDR3 is TGTGCCAGCAGTTACTCGAGGCAGGGCAAGAGGACCGGGGAGCTGTTTTTT. Protein: CASSYSRQGKRTGELFF.

The sample holds a few counts of this clonotype. The chain joins TRBV28 to TRBJ2-1; D unclear. The CDR3 covers 15 residues. Per germline, CDR1 MDHEN and CDR2 SYDVKM. V shed 7 bases and J shed 1 base, with 14 bases lying between them. The CDR3 region is CASTPAGPSYNEQFF. The CDR3 coding sequence is TGTGCCAGCACCCCCGCCGGGCCTTCCTACAATGAGCAGTTCTTC.

Ten or more counts support this clonotype. The rearrangement joins TRBV6-1 to TRBJ2-3; 11 bases are shared with TRBD2. V lost 3 bases and J lost 6; bases outside the gene matches: 20. The germline V gene encodes CDR1 MNHNS and CDR2 SASEGT. The length of the CDR3 is 20 residues. The CDR3 sequence is CASSESSGGPFPGRVDTQYF. The DNA for the CDR3 is TGTGCCAGCAGTGAGTCTAGCGGGGGGCCTTTCCCAGGTCGGGTCGATACGCAGTATTTT.

The chain recombines TRBV5-1 with TRBJ1-1; perhaps TRBD1 as D (6 bases). There are 14 residues in the CDR3. The V end was cut by 4 bases, the J end by 5 bases, with 15 bases between. Germline V CDR1 and CDR2: SGHRS, YFSETQ. CDR3 residues: CASSEAQGWTEAFF. The CDR3, as DNA: TGCGCCAGCAGCGAAGCCCAGGGGTGGACTGAAGCTTTCTTT.

In this sample, this clonotype turned up a few times. V gene TRBV6-6 combines with J gene TRBJ2-1; 9 nucleotides match TRBD2. The V segment lost 4 bases and the J segment 3 bases; nucleotides outside the gene matches: 4. Germline V CDR1 and CDR2: MNHNY, SVGAGI (reference sequence). The CDR3 spans 15 residues. This chain's CDR3 is CASSSGTSRYNEQFF. The DNA for the CDR3 is TGTGCCAGCAGTTCCGGGACTAGCCGCTACAATGAGCAGTTCTTC.

The chain is built from TRBV6-6 and TRBJ1-2; TRBD1 matches at 10 bases. Germline CDR1 and CDR2: MNHNY and SVGAGI (reference sequence). The length of the CDR3 is 16 residues. V dropped 2 bases and J dropped 4; count of bases not matched to a gene: 7. The CDR3 here is CASSYRDRGPPYGYTF. The CDR3 DNA follows: TGTGCCAGCAGTTACAGGGACAGGGGCCCCCCCTATGGCTACACCTTC.

This clonotype has only a few counts. The V gene is TRBV7-8, the J gene TRBJ2-2; 15 bases line up with TRBD2. V lost 4 bases and J lost 6; bases outside the gene matches: 9. The CDR3 is made up of 18 amino acids. CDR1 SGHVS and CDR2 FQNEAQ come from the germline V gene. CDR3 DNA sequence: TGTGCCAGCAGCTCGGGACTAGCGGGAGGACGGAGGGCCGGGGAGCTGTTTTTT. Encoded protein: CASSSGLAGGRRAGELFF.

This clonotype was recorded many times. V and J are TRBV4-3 and TRBJ2-5; maybe TRBD2 (5 bases). V was cut by 4 bases and J by 3 bases, with 15 bases left in between. Looked up from germline, CDR1 is LGHNA and CDR2 is YSLEER. The CDR3 runs 15 residues. Here the CDR3 DNA reads TGCGCCAGCAGCCCTCGGACGGGATACGAAGAGACCCAGTACTTC. Protein: CASSPRTGYEETQYF.

This clonotype was seen a few times. The rearrangement joins TRBV3-2 to TRBJ2-1; TRBD2 was called by the table and not checked on the DNA. TRBV3-2 is deemed a pseudogene. CDR3 length: 13 residues. The CDR3 region has the DNA TGTGCCAGCAGCCAACCTAGCCTGAATGAGCAGTTCTTC. This translates into CASSQPSLNEQFF.

The V and J genes are TRBV7-2 and TRBJ2-7, with D maybe TRBD2 (5 bases). The CDR3 contains 15 residues. V lost 5 bases to trimming and J lost 3 bases, with 17 bases between them. Germline CDR1 reads SGHTA; CDR2 reads FQGNSA. CDR3 loop: CASSPFSGVDYEQYF. The CDR3 DNA reads TGTGCCAGCAGCCCTTTTTCCGGGGTAGACTACGAGCAGTACTTC.

J is TRBJ2-5 and V is TRBV3-1, with 9 positions matching TRBD2. Germline lookup yields CDR1 LGHDT and CDR2 YNNKEL (reference sequence). The CDR3 extends over 16 amino acids. Trimming cost V 3 bases and J 5 bases; bases outside gene matches: 10. CDR3 sequence reads: CASSHVGGGARETQYF. The CDR3 DNA reads TGTGCCAGCAGCCACGTAGGCGGGGGGGCCCGGGAGACCCAGTACTTC.

The table lists this clonotype with a few counts. The chain carries TRBV14 and TRBJ2-1, with D uncertain. CDR1 and CDR2 (germline): SGHDN, FVKESK. The length of the CDR3 is 13 residues. The V end was cut by 5 bases, the J end by 5 bases, with 10 bases between. The CDR3 region has the DNA TGTGCCAGCAGCTTAACAAGTCACAATGAGCAGTTCTTC. It yields the protein CASSLTSHNEQFF.